This T cell receptor (beta chain) was sequenced in a study of blood T cell repertoires in COVID-19. Study overall: There were acute and convalescent COVID-19 samples, and they came from the United States, Italy and Spain.

The ends were cut back, 4 bases at V and 10 bases at J, with 17 bases in the middle. The CDR3 contains 14 residues. Per germline, CDR1 SGHTS and CDR2 YDEGEE. Clones were sequenced by immunoSEQ multiplex PCR, and TCRdb holds only the in-frame ones, with some missing. The sample records around 200,000 clones, 80% to 90% being singletons. The gene calls are TRBV5-8 and TRBJ1-4; tentative D call: TRBD1 (5 bases). The source is a woman under 40 who had been exposed to COVID-19. Sequenced input: PBMCs or T cells enriched from blood (not recorded which). CDR3 sequence reads: CASSPDILQRKLFF. The DNA for the CDR3 is TGTGCCAGCAGCCCGGACATATTACAACGAAAACTGTTTTTT.